This entry lists 5 T cell receptor beta chains sequenced from one sample in a study of T cells in Graves' hyperthyroidism and ophthalmopathy. Template material for amplifying TCR beta CDR3 regions consisted of RNA transcripts. TCR CDR3 regions were first amplified by RT-PCR with HTBI primers. Each CDR3 protein gets one entry after TCRdb re-called the multiplex PCR reads with MiXCR. Counted here are hundreds of thousands of distinct CDR3 sequences, 11% to 15% occurring once; the ten biggest clones make up 20% to 25%. Sample: blood. Receptor source: a woman in her twenties or thirties with Graves' hyperthyroidism.

The rearrangement links TRBV20-1 to TRBJ2-1; 10 nucleotides match TRBD2. CDR3 size: 16 residues. After removal of 0 bases from V and 7 bases from J, the junction contained 9 bases not matched to a gene. Germline CDR1 and CDR2: DFQATT and SNEGSKA (reference sequence). CDR3 bases: TGCAGTGCTAGAGATCGGCGAGCGGGAGGGCAGAATGAGCAGTTCTTC. Translating it yields CSARDRRAGGQNEQFF.

This clonotype has a handful of counts. This rearrangement joins TRBV30 to TRBJ1-5; TRBD1 agrees at 8 bases. CDR1 and CDR2 from the germline V gene are GTSNPN and SVGIG (reference sequence). The CDR3 runs 15 residues. J gave up 6 bases and V 3 bases, and 10 bases lay outside the gene matches. CDR3 amino acids: CAWSITTGAAQPQHF. The DNA for the CDR3 is TGTGCCTGGAGCATAACGACAGGGGCTGCTCAGCCCCAGCATTTT.

This clonotype has at least ten counts. The genes are TRBV5-1 and TRBJ2-2; a weak D match, TRBD2 (5 bases). The V gene's germline CDR1 is SGHRS and CDR2 YFSETQ. V was cut by 7 bases and J by 2 bases, with 9 bases left in between. The CDR3 consists of 13 residues. The CDR3 sequence is CASSDYNTGELFF. The CDR3, as DNA: TGCGCCAGCTCTGACTACAACACCGGGGAGCTGTTTTTT.

This clonotype was seen at least ten times. The V gene is TRBV6-2 or TRBV6-3, the J gene TRBJ1-2; D is perhaps TRBD1 (5 bases). This CDR3 spans 12 amino acids. Germline V gene data show CDR1 as MNHEY and CDR2 as SVGEGT. V was cut by 0 bases and J by 7 bases, with 6 bases left in between. In nucleotides, the CDR3 is TGTGCCAGCAGTTACTCGAGGGGTGGCTACACCTTC. As protein: CASSYSRGGYTF.

In its sample, this clonotype was seen many times. In DNA, the CDR3 is TGTGCCAGCAGCTTAGCCAGAGGGGGGGAGGGCTACACCTTC. Encoded protein: CASSLARGGEGYTF. The chain carries TRBV7-2 and TRBJ1-2; D is perhaps TRBD1 (6 bases). Trimming shortened V by 0 bases and J by 8 bases, and 13 bases separated the two germline ends. This CDR3 is 14 amino acids long. Germline assignment: CDR1 SGHTA and CDR2 FQGNSA.